One and the same sample provided the 12 T cell receptor beta chains below, sequenced in a study of post-analysis software for immune sequencing data. Study-level findings and limits: In patients, four to six TRBV segments were more frequent than in controls, with TRBV5-6, TRBV5-1 and TRBV20-1 among them.

Presence of unique molecular identifiers characterized the TCR beta cDNA libraries. TCRdb ran MiXCR on the PCR reads and lists one entry per CDR3 protein. This sample has approximately 770,000 distinct CDR3 sequences, with 35% to 55% found just once. What these receptors recognize is not known. Sequenced: blood. The receptors shown here come from a girl under 18 with multiple sclerosis.

J is TRBJ2-1 and V is TRBV27, with a tentative D call TRBD1 (6 bases). V was shortened by 6 bases and J by 1 base, with 13 bases between the two germline ends. Germline V gene sequence: CDR1 MNHEY, CDR2 SMNVEV (reference sequence). The CDR3 consists of 15 residues. The CDR3 loop reads CASRLYTGSYNEQFF. The CDR3 DNA reads as TGTGCCAGCAGGTTGTATACAGGGTCCTACAATGAGCAGTTCTTC.

The gene calls are TRBV20-1 and TRBJ2-5; no clear D. Per germline, CDR1 DFQATT and CDR2 SNEGSKA (reference sequence). This CDR3 contains 11 residues. CDR3 residues: CSTRGQETQYF. DNA for the CDR3: TGCAGCACGCGCGGCCAAGAGACCCAGTACTTC.

In this sample, this clonotype turned up a few times. The gene calls are TRBV6-2 or TRBV6-3 and TRBJ2-3; D is unresolved. Between the trimmed V and J ends, which lost 1 base and 4 bases, there was a span of 9 bases. CDR3 size: 14 residues. The germline CDR1 and CDR2 sequences are MNHEY and SVGEGT. CDR3 residues: CASSYFPAADTQYF. In DNA form, the CDR3 reads TGTGCCAGCAGTTACTTCCCGGCGGCAGATACGCAGTATTTT.

The J gene is TRBJ2-5, the V gene TRBV30; no clear D gene. The end of the DNA aligns better with TRBJ2-7, so the J call may be wrong. The CDR3 sequence is 12 residues long. CDR1 is GTSNPN, CDR2 SVGIG, per germline (reference sequence). The CDR3 DNA reads TGTGCCTGGAGTATTTGGGGTGACGAGCAGTACTTC. This encodes CAWSIWGDEQYF.

V usage is TRBV27 and J usage is TRBJ2-3, with D perhaps TRBD2 (6 bases). There are 15 residues in the CDR3. Trimming left V 5 bases short and J 4 bases short, with 16 bases between. CDR1 and CDR2 from the germline V gene are MNHEY and SMNVEV (reference sequence). The CDR3 reads CASSIGGSLADTQYF. The CDR3 DNA reads TGTGCCAGCAGTATTGGAGGGTCCTTGGCAGATACGCAGTATTTT.

V usage is TRBV7-2 and J usage is TRBJ1-1; TRBD1 is a possible D gene (6 bases). There are 15 residues in the CDR3. Trimming pared 5 bases from V and 1 base from J, leaving 14 bases between. Germline CDR1 is SGHTA and CDR2 is FQGNSA. For the CDR3, the DNA is TGTGCCAGCAGCACCCGACAGGTTTGGAACACTGAAGCTTTCTTT. Residues: CASSTRQVWNTEAFF.

The genes are TRBV15 and TRBJ2-7; 10 nucleotides align to TRBD1. The length of the CDR3 is 14 residues. V trimming: 2 bases; J trimming: 5 bases; junction bases outside the gene matches: 3. The germline CDR1 and CDR2 sequences are LNHNV and YYDKDF (reference sequence). CDR3: CATSRIGTGDEQYF. In DNA form, the CDR3 reads TGTGCCACCAGCAGAATCGGGACAGGGGACGAGCAGTACTTC.

CDR3 sequence reads: CSALPGRAASYNEQFF. The CDR3, as DNA: TGCAGTGCCCTACCGGGACGAGCGGCCTCCTACAATGAGCAGTTCTTC. This rearrangement joins TRBV20-1 to TRBJ2-1; D is perhaps TRBD1 or TRBD2 (5 bases each). Germline lookup yields CDR1 DFQATT and CDR2 SNEGSKA (reference sequence). The CDR3 contains 16 residues. The ends were cut back, 6 bases at V and 0 bases at J, with 18 bases in the middle.

This clonotype was detected once. V and J are TRBV7-6 and TRBJ1-1; TRBD1 might be the D (6 bases). Trimming removed 3 bases from V and 1 base from J, with 21 bases in between. Looked up from germline, CDR1 is SGHVS and CDR2 is FNYEAQ. The CDR3 spans 18 residues. CDR3 coding DNA: TGTGCCAGCAGCTTGGTGGGGGGGGGCAGGAAAAAGAACACTGAAGCTTTCTTT. It translates to CASSLVGGGRKKNTEAFF. Variable domain in full (rest from reference TRBV7-6 and TRBJ1-1): GAGVSQSPRYKVTKRGQDVALRCDPISGHVSLYWYRQALGQGPEFLTYFNYEAQQDKSGLPNDRFSAERPEGSISTLTIQRTEQRDSAMYRCASSLVGGGRKKNTEAFFGQGTRLTVV.

This chain links TRBV20-1 with TRBJ2-5; 14 bases are a match to TRBD2. Judging by the DNA end, TRBJ2-7 fits better; the J call may be wrong. Per germline, CDR1 DFQATT and CDR2 SNEGSKA (reference sequence). This CDR3 region has 16 residues. The CDR3 DNA sequence: TGCAGTGCTAGAGACGGAGGACTAGCGGGAGGCTACGAGCAGTACTTC. Its translation is CSARDGGLAGGYEQYF.

In DNA form, the CDR3 reads TGTGCCACCAGACCTTTGGGGGGGGCAAGGGACGAGCAGTACTTC. It encodes CATRPLGGARDEQYF. The rearrangement joins TRBV15 to TRBJ2-5; D is possibly TRBD2 (7 bases). The DNA end is more similar to TRBJ2-7, so the J call may be wrong. Germline assignment: CDR1 LNHNV and CDR2 YYDKDF (reference sequence). The CDR3 covers 15 residues.

The CDR3 DNA reads as TGTGCCAGCAGCGTAGGACTAGCGGGAGGGTCCCCGCGGAATGAGCAGTTCTTC. Translation: CASSVGLAGGSPRNEQFF. This chain uses TRBV7-6 with TRBJ2-1; 15 bases map to TRBD2. V lost 5 bases and J lost 7; bases outside the gene matches: 12. The CDR3 is 18 amino acids. CDR1 and CDR2 (germline): SGHVS, FNYEAQ.